This T cell receptor (beta chain) was documented in a study of blood T cell repertoires in COVID-19. Study-wide context: From T cells, B-cell-depleted T cells, or PBMCs came the material, which was cDNA or gDNA.

Germline CDR1 reads DFQATT; CDR2 reads SNEGSKA (reference sequence). Trimming removed 1 base from V and 2 bases from J, with 3 bases in between. There are 11 residues in the CDR3. Authors' data handling: Estimated nucleated cell counts came from reference gene primer amplification. Assay: immunoSEQ multiplex PCR; the TCRdb copy retains only in-frame clones and omits some. V and J calls and clone size are those listed in that table; D and trimming were worked out from the DNA. Of 400,000 to 500,000 clones in the sample, 70% to 90% are singletons; the top ten hold approximately 1.5%. Exposed participants encountered a COVID-19 case during the 2 weeks preceding study entry. Concerning this clone itself: In the same sample, other DNA sequences code for this CDR3.

The TCR was taken from a woman aged 18-29 years who had been exposed to COVID-19. The genes are TRBV20-1 and TRBJ2-7; no definite D call. The source material was PBMCs or T cells enriched from blood (not recorded which). In nucleotides, the CDR3 is TGCAGTGCTAGAGGGCCCTACGAGCAGTACTTC. Translating gives CSARGPYEQYF.